Listed below are T cell receptor beta chains from one sample, sequenced in a study of post-analysis software for immune sequencing data. A single record per CDR3 protein comes from TCRdb applying MiXCR to the PCR reads. Among more than 500,000 distinct CDR3 sequences, around 34% were seen once, and the ten largest hold less than 6%. The sequenced material came from blood. These receptors originate from a girl between 2 and 17 years old with multiple sclerosis. Each CDR3 is given with its conserved first and last residue. The D gene is left open where the match is weak. Not every row has a clone size; where given, it reads once, few, many or a size class.

CDR3 protein: CASSPTGSDGYTF; D gene: -; V gene: TRBV18; clone size: -; CDR3 length: 13
CDR3 protein: CASSHDPLMQYF; D gene: -; V gene: TRBV6-6; clone size: -; CDR3 length: 12
CDR3 protein: CCSRVRTDTQYF; D gene: -; V gene: TRBV20-1; clone size: -; CDR3 length: 12
CDR3 protein: CASSPGTANQETQYF; D gene: TRBD1; V gene: TRBV9; clone size: few; CDR3 length: 15
CDR3 protein: CASSLGTDFTDTQYF; D gene: -; V gene: TRBV4-1; clone size: -; CDR3 length: 15
CDR3 protein: CASSLGQGKDYGYTF; D gene: -; V gene: TRBV5-1; clone size: many; CDR3 length: 15
CDR3 protein: CSASTSGGTGMYNEQFF; D gene: TRBD2; V gene: TRBV20-1; clone size: -; CDR3 length: 17
CDR3 protein: CASSAGLAGETQYF; D gene: TRBD2; V gene: TRBV5-1; clone size: few; CDR3 length: 14
CDR3 protein: CASSTDQGAGGYTF; D gene: -; V gene: TRBV7-9; clone size: -; CDR3 length: 14
CDR3 protein: CASSQGWYSNQPQHF; D gene: -; V gene: TRBV4-2; clone size: -; CDR3 length: 15
CDR3 protein: CASSPLGTGVNTEAFF; D gene: TRBD1; V gene: TRBV18; clone size: -; CDR3 length: 16
CDR3 protein: CASSPLDKDGYTF; D gene: -; V gene: TRBV18; clone size: -; CDR3 length: 13
CDR3 protein: CATSDPRTVEGEQFF; D gene: -; V gene: TRBV24-1; clone size: -; CDR3 length: 15
CDR3 protein: CASSWASVPYEQYF; D gene: -; V gene: TRBV5-1; clone size: few; CDR3 length: 14
CDR3 protein: CASSEFGGTETQYF; D gene: -; V gene: TRBV6-1; clone size: many; CDR3 length: 14
CDR3 protein: CASSQDNGLAREQFF; D gene: TRBD2; V gene: TRBV4-1; clone size: -; CDR3 length: 15
CDR3 protein: CASSLHLEANEQYF; D gene: -; V gene: TRBV7-9; clone size: -; CDR3 length: 14
CDR3 protein: CASSAPGDGSYEQYF; D gene: -; V gene: TRBV13; clone size: -; CDR3 length: 15
CDR3 protein: CATSRGQGSYNEQFF; D gene: TRBD1; V gene: TRBV15; clone size: -; CDR3 length: 15